This T cell receptor beta chain was sequenced in a study of T-cell reconstitution after alpha-beta-depleted transplantation in children. Preparing the TCRbeta library involved the use of unique molecular identifiers. TCRdb passed the PCR reads through MiXCR, listing each CDR3 protein once. Of 200,000 to 300,000 distinct CDR3 sequences listed, about 12% are singletons. V dropped 6 bases and J dropped 2; count of bases not matched to a gene: 11. Looked up from germline, CDR1 is LNHDA and CDR2 is SQIVND (reference sequence). The CDR3 loop spans 16 amino acids. The starting material was PBMCs from the stem cell graft donor, obtained from the stem cell graft. The V gene is TRBV19, the J gene TRBJ1-2, with 8 nucleotides matching TRBD1. This TCR was sampled from a human donor who donated a stem cell graft to a child with acute lymphoblastic leukemia. Here the CDR3 reads CASRTSRRQGNYGYTF. The CDR3 nucleotides are TGTGCCAGTAGAACTTCAAGGAGACAGGGGAACTATGGCTACACCTTC.